The rows below give T cell receptor beta chains drawn from one sample of a study of T cells after yellow fever vaccination. MiXCR was run by TCRdb on the 5' RACE reads, yielding one entry per CDR3 protein. Of a few hundred thousand distinct CDR3 sequences listed, roughly 3.5% are singletons. The sample here was PBMCs, taken on the day of the yellow fever booster vaccination. Receptors originate from a man between 18 and 29 years old who received the YFV17D yellow fever vaccine. The CDR3 runs from the conserved cysteine through the conserved F or W. A D gene is named only where the DNA matches it firmly. Size values are once, few and many counts, or a class for expanded clones, and some rows have none.

j_gene	abundance	v_gene	d_gene	CDR3nt	CDR3aa
TRBJ1-2	many	TRBV4-3	NA	TGCGCCAGCAGCCAGGTTCCGGGACCGCGAATTCCTTATGGCTACACCTTC	CASSQVPGPRIPYGYTF
TRBJ1-5	many	TRBV12-3/TRBV12-4	NA	TGTGCCAGCAGTTTTGGTCGGTGGCAGGGAGGCGAGTTTGGCAATCAGCCCCAGCATTTT	CASSFGRWQGGEFGNQPQHF
TRBJ2-1	many	TRBV7-3	TRBD1	TGTGCCAGCAGCTTAATGGGACAGGGGGCTCCCAATGAGCAGTTCTTC	CASSLMGQGAPNEQFF
TRBJ2-6	few	TRBV4-1	TRBD1	TGCGCCAGCAGCCAAACAGGGGCTGGGGCCAACGTCCTGACTTTC	CASSQTGAGANVLTF
TRBJ1-5	few	TRBV29-1	NA	TGCAGCGTTGAACAGGGGCTCAATCAGCCCCAGCATTTT	CSVEQGLNQPQHF
TRBJ2-1	many	TRBV5-1	TRBD1	TGCGCCAGCAGCTCAGACAGGGTGCCGAATGAGCAGTTCTTC	CASSSDRVPNEQFF
TRBJ1-3	many	TRBV28	NA	TGTGCCAGTTCAAGTCTGTTCTCTGGAAACACCATATATTTT	CASSSLFSGNTIYF
TRBJ2-3	many	TRBV29-1	TRBD2	TGCAGCGGGGCCGCGGGGCCCGGGGAGGGGCAGTATTTT	CSGAAGPGEGQYF
TRBJ1-4	many	TRBV5-1	NA	TGCGCCAGCAGCTATCAAACCGGCCAACCGGGGGAAAAACTGTTTTTT	CASSYQTGQPGEKLFF
TRBJ2-5	many	TRBV19	TRBD1	TGTGCCAGTAGTGTTGACAGGGCTCAAGAGACCCAGTACTTC	CASSVDRAQETQYF
TRBJ2-3	NA	TRBV11-3	TRBD2	TGTGCCAGCAGCTCCTCCCGGGGGGAGGTTCCAGATACGCAGTATTTT	CASSSSRGEVPDTQYF
TRBJ1-4	NA	TRBV20-1	NA	TGCAGTGCTAGGGGGGCTAATGAAAAACTGTTTTTT	CSARGANEKLFF
TRBJ1-2	many	TRBV5-1	TRBD1	TGCGCCAGCAGCACGGGACAGGGAACTGGCTATGGCTACACCTTC	CASSTGQGTGYGYTF
TRBJ2-2	NA	TRBV10-3	TRBD2	TGTGCCATCAGTGGAGAGCGGGGGGGCACCGGGGAGCTGTTTTTT	CAISGERGGTGELFF
TRBJ2-1	many	TRBV12-3/TRBV12-4	TRBD2	TGTGCCAGCAGTGGGACTAGATACGATGAGCAGTTCTTC	CASSGTRYDEQFF
TRBJ1-6	many	TRBV6-2/TRBV6-3	TRBD1	TGTGCCAGCCGGACAGGGTATTCACCCCTCCACTTT	CASRTGYSPLHF
TRBJ1-4	NA	TRBV5-1	TRBD1	TGCGCCAGCAGCTTCCGGACAGGAGGCACTAATGAAAAACTGTTTTTT	CASSFRTGGTNEKLFF
TRBJ1-1	many	TRBV5-1	NA	TGCGCCAGCAGCTTGGAGTTGGGGGAACTGAACACTGAAGCTTTCTTT	CASSLELGELNTEAFF
TRBJ2-1	many	TRBV12-3/TRBV12-4	TRBD2	TGTGCCAGCAGCCCCCGCGGGGGGGAGTACAATGAGCAGTTCTTC	CASSPRGGEYNEQFF
TRBJ2-5	NA	TRBV29-1	TRBD1	TGCAGCGTAACTGAACCTCGGACAGGGAGGGAGACCCAGTACTTC	CSVTEPRTGRETQYF
TRBJ2-1	many	TRBV20-1	NA	TGCAGTGCTCTTAACGAGCCCCCGGGGCAGTTCTTC	CSALNEPPGQFF
TRBJ2-1	NA	TRBV5-1	NA	TGCGCCAGCAGCTCCGGTCGGAATGAGCAGTTCTTC	CASSSGRNEQFF
TRBJ1-2	NA	TRBV20-1	NA	TGCAGTGCTAGGGCCGGGCCGCGAGGCTACACCTTC	CSARAGPRGYTF
TRBJ2-2	few	TRBV19	NA	TGTGCCAGTAGTATGGGTGGCGGCACCGGGGAGCTGTTTTTT	CASSMGGGTGELFF
TRBJ2-5	NA	TRBV4-3	NA	TGCGCCAGCAGCCAAGCTCTCGCAGAAAGACAAGAGACCCAGTACTTC	CASSQALAERQETQYF
TRBJ1-2	NA	TRBV4-2	NA	TGTGCCAGCAGCCAAGAAATAACCACGGTCGACTATGGCTACACCTTC	CASSQEITTVDYGYTF
TRBJ1-5	NA	TRBV4-1	NA	TGCGCCAGCAGCCAAGATCCCCCCACAACGAATCAGCCCCAGCATTTT	CASSQDPPTTNQPQHF
TRBJ1-1	few	TRBV6-2/TRBV6-3	NA	TGTGCCAGCAGCCGCCGGGACACATCCACTGAAGCTTTCTTT	CASSRRDTSTEAFF
TRBJ1-1	NA	TRBV7-2	NA	TGTGCCAGCAGCTTAGAATCCAGCCCGAACACTGAAGCTTTCTTT	CASSLESSPNTEAFF
TRBJ2-3	many	TRBV20-1	TRBD2	TGCAGTGCATTTCAGCGGGGGGGAGTCACAGATACGCAGTATTTT	CSAFQRGGVTDTQYF
TRBJ2-5	many	TRBV12-2	NA	TGTGCAAGTCGCTTCATAGGAGAAGAGACCCAGTACTTC	CASRFIGEETQYF
TRBJ2-5	many	TRBV7-6	TRBD1	TGTGCCAGCAGCTGGGGACAGGGGACAAAAGAGACCCAGTACTTC	CASSWGQGTKETQYF
TRBJ2-5	NA	TRBV5-4	NA	TGTGCCAGCAGCTCACCCCCTCGGGAGACCCAGTACTTC	CASSSPPRETQYF
TRBJ2-7	many	TRBV27	NA	TGTGCCAGCAGTTTATCTATGGGGAACGAGCAGTACTTC	CASSLSMGNEQYF
TRBJ2-7	few	TRBV20-1	NA	TGCAGTGCTCCGGGGGATAGCTCCTACGAGCAGTACTTC	CSAPGDSSYEQYF
TRBJ2-4	many	TRBV10-3	NA	TGTGCCATCAGTGAGTCTGGGGAGAACCTAGCCAAAAACATTCAGTACTTC	CAISESGENLAKNIQYF
TRBJ2-3	many	TRBV4-3	NA	TGCGCCAGCAGCCAAGATCCGGACTTTAGCACAGATACGCAGTATTTT	CASSQDPDFSTDTQYF
TRBJ2-5	few	TRBV7-9	NA	TGTGCCAGCAGCTTAGGAAGGACAGTAGTCTTATACCAAGAGACCCAGTACTTC	CASSLGRTVVLYQETQYF
TRBJ2-3	NA	TRBV5-1	NA	TGCGCCAGCAGCCCAGAATTTTATAGCACAGATACGCAGTATTTT	CASSPEFYSTDTQYF
TRBJ2-3	many	TRBV18	NA	TGTGCCAGCTCACCACTCCAGAGCACAGATACGCAGTATTTT	CASSPLQSTDTQYF
TRBJ2-2	many	TRBV28	TRBD1	TGTGCCAGCAGTTTCAACAGGGGACACACCGGGGAGCTGTTTTTT	CASSFNRGHTGELFF
TRBJ2-5	NA	TRBV7-7	NA	TGTGCTAGCAGCCCGACTTGGGAAGAGACCCAGTACTTC	CASSPTWEETQYF
TRBJ1-2	few	TRBV7-8	TRBD1	TGTGCCAGCAGCTTAGACCCGGGACAGGGGAGTGGCTACACCTTC	CASSLDPGQGSGYTF
TRBJ1-1	many	TRBV2	NA	TGTGCCAGCAGTGAAATTCAAGGGACGAACACTGAAGCTTTCTTT	CASSEIQGTNTEAFF
TRBJ2-5	many	TRBV24-1	NA	TGTGCCACCAGTGACTCAGGTGAATCGGAGACCCAGTACTTC	CATSDSGESETQYF
TRBJ2-2	NA	TRBV12-3/TRBV12-4	NA	TGTGCCAGCAGTCTTCCCTTCCAGGTCACCGGGGAGCTGTTTTTT	CASSLPFQVTGELFF
TRBJ2-5	many	TRBV7-2	TRBD2	TGTGCCAGCAGCCTCGTCGGGGAGGGGAAGACCCAGTACTTC	CASSLVGEGKTQYF
TRBJ2-5	few	TRBV7-9	TRBD2	TGTGCCAGCCGGGGGGAGCCACAAGAGACCCAGTACTTC	CASRGEPQETQYF
TRBJ1-4	many	TRBV4-1	NA	TGCGCCAGCAGCCTCCGGGGAGCCGACGAAAAACTGTTTTTT	CASSLRGADEKLFF
TRBJ2-5	many	TRBV15	TRBD2	TGTGCCACCAGCAGAGATCGATTAGCGGGGGGCGAGACCCAGTACTTC	CATSRDRLAGGETQYF
TRBJ2-5	NA	TRBV5-1	TRBD1	TGCGCCAGCAGCAAGGACAGGGGATCCCAAGAGACCCAGTACTTC	CASSKDRGSQETQYF
TRBJ2-1	many	TRBV7-2	NA	TGTGCCAGCAGCTTAGTCGGCGATAGTGAGCAGTTCTTC	CASSLVGDSEQFF
TRBJ2-1	many	TRBV28	NA	TGTGCCAGCAGTTTATCCGGACCAAGCTCCTACAATGAGCAGTTCTTC	CASSLSGPSSYNEQFF
TRBJ2-2	many	TRBV7-6	TRBD2	TGTGCCAGCAGCGCAAAGGGTAGCGGGCGGACCGGGGAGCTGTTTTTT	CASSAKGSGRTGELFF